The sample holds one count of the clone carrying this T cell receptor beta chain. The sample is drawn from a study of T cells in Graves' hyperthyroidism and ophthalmopathy. The V gene's germline CDR1 is SEHNR and CDR2 FQNEAQ (reference sequence). The CDR3 has 14 amino acids. Trimming removed 3 bases at V and 3 bases at J, with 12 bases between. The investigators amplified TCR beta CDR3 regions from RNA transcripts. When the TCR CDR3 underwent first-round RT-PCR, the HTBI primer set was used. In TCRdb, the multiplex PCR reads were re-called with MiXCR into one record per CDR3 protein. The repertoire holds hundreds of thousands of distinct CDR3 sequences, with about 17% as singletons.

V gene TRBV7-9 combines with J gene TRBJ2-7, with D maybe TRBD2 (6 bases). Sample: blood. The clonotype was recovered from a woman aged 55-75 years with Graves' ophthalmopathy. CDR3 residues: CASSFVGGNYEQYF. CDR3 DNA sequence: TGTGCCAGCAGCTTCGTCGGGGGAAACTACGAGCAGTACTTC.